This T cell receptor beta chain emerged from a study of T cells in Graves' hyperthyroidism and ophthalmopathy. Study findings and constraints: Clonotypes that were expanded in thyroid above 0.001 mostly appeared in blood too. Ophthalmopathy got predicted by the model a median 6.5 months before its onset.

Disease duration was under 3 months in the ophthalmopathy patients, who also had a Clinical Activity Score of at least 3 and a NOSPECS grade of at least 4. Criteria for exclusion of patients were uncontrolled infection, other autoimmune disease, pregnancy or lactation. This clonotype was counted ten times or more. What it binds is unknown. Amplification yielded TCR beta CDR3 regions, with RNA transcripts as the source. Researchers ran a first-round RT-PCR on the TCR CDR3 using the HTBI primer set. TCRdb independently ran MiXCR on the multiplex PCR reads; one entry per CDR3 protein. The sample lists about 350,000 distinct CDR3 sequences, approximately 13% occurring once. CDR1 is SGHDN and CDR2 is FVKESK in the germline V gene. This CDR3 is 16 amino acids long. V lost 6 bases to trimming and J lost 4 bases; unmatched junction nucleotides: 9.

The chain carries TRBV14 and TRBJ2-1; 10 bases align to TRBD2. The sample taken for sequencing was blood. The TCR comes from a woman aged 40-49 years with Graves' ophthalmopathy. CDR3 DNA sequence: TGTGCCAGCAGTCGACTAGCGGGTACCGGATACAATGAGCAGTTCTTC. It yields the protein CASSRLAGTGYNEQFF.